The 17 T cell receptor beta chains below come from one sample, sequenced in a study of T cell changes during pregnancy in multiple sclerosis. The repertoire was sequenced with immunoSEQ multiplex PCR; TCRdb's copy has only in-frame clones and lacks some. The data hold about 45,000 clones, with roughly 89% observed a single time. Specimen: peripheral blood, collected in the first trimester of pregnancy. All receptors derive from a female donor with multiple sclerosis, enrolled in a pregnancy study.

The CDR3 nucleotides read TGTGCCAGTAGTATAGCCTGGGACAGGGCAGGGGGCTACACCTTC. Translation: CASSIAWDRAGGYTF. The rearrangement uses TRBV19 and TRBJ1-2; 9 nucleotides line up with TRBD1. This CDR3 spans 15 amino acids. V shed 1 base and J 8 bases; nucleotides not matched to a gene: 8. CDR1 LNHDA and CDR2 SQIVND come from the germline V gene (reference sequence).

J is TRBJ1-4 and V is TRBV2; 7 bases map to TRBD1. The CDR3 runs 14 residues. Germline trimming cut 6 bases from V and 4 bases from J; bases unmatched to any gene: 5. Germline CDR1 SNHLY, CDR2 FYNNEI. The CDR3 protein is CASSDRDINEKLFF. DNA for the CDR3: TGTGCCAGCAGCGACAGGGACATTAATGAAAAACTGTTTTTT.

This clone has more than one count but fewer than ten. The genes are TRBV9 and TRBJ1-1; maybe TRBD1 (5 bases). Trimming took 3 bases from V and 2 from J, leaving 11 bases between them. CDR1 SGDLS and CDR2 YYNGEE come from the germline V gene. The CDR3 loop spans 14 amino acids. The CDR3 DNA follows: TGTGCCAGCAGCGGGGCAGGGCATAACACTGAAGCTTTCTTT. Residues: CASSGAGHNTEAFF.

The rearrangement joins TRBV19 to TRBJ2-1, with D possibly being TRBD1 (6 bases). The germline gives CDR1 LNHDA, CDR2 SQIVND (reference sequence). This CDR3 contains 15 residues. Trimming took 5 bases from V and 3 from J, leaving 14 bases between them. The CDR3 region is CASSELQGNYNEQFF. DNA of the CDR3: TGTGCCAGTAGTGAGCTCCAGGGGAACTACAATGAGCAGTTCTTC.

This clone appeared once. The rearrangement links TRBV9 to TRBJ1-4; weak D call: TRBD1 (5 bases). Germline-derived CDR1 and CDR2 are SGDLS and YYNGEE. The CDR3 length is 15 residues. V lost 4 bases to trimming and J lost 5 bases, with 15 bases between them. The CDR3, as DNA: TGTGCCAGCAGCCCCCGCCCCGGGGGGAATGAAAAACTGTTTTTT. This gives the protein CASSPRPGGNEKLFF.

Remarks on this clone: Germline and junction disagree at one end, which may indicate a read error. The chain combines TRBV29-1 with TRBJ1-2; D possibly corresponds to TRBD1 (6 bases). Germline loops: CDR1 SQVTM, CDR2 ANQGSEA. The CDR3 extends over 11 amino acids. This chain's CDR3 is CSVEVHSTGLF. In DNA form, the CDR3 reads TGCAGCGTTGAAGTTCATTCGACAGGCCTCTTC.

The rearrangement uses TRBV7-9 and TRBJ2-2, with 10 bases identical to TRBD1. Germline assignment: CDR1 SEHNR and CDR2 FQNEAQ (reference sequence). J was trimmed by 7 bases and V by 8 bases; bases with no gene match: 7. The CDR3 sequence is 14 residues long. This CDR3 is CASRSTGGHGELFF. CDR3 coding DNA: TGTGCCAGCCGCTCGACAGGGGGCCACGGGGAGCTGTTTTTT.

The chain carries TRBV6-5 and TRBJ2-3; 9 bases match TRBD2. Germline V gives CDR1 MNHEY, CDR2 SVGAGI. The ends lost 4 bases at V and 1 base at J; junction bases unmatched: 3. CDR3 length: 15 amino acids. CDR3: CASSSTSGRTDTQYF. Here the CDR3 DNA reads TGTGCCAGCAGTTCGACTAGCGGTCGCACAGATACGCAGTATTTT.

The rearrangement joins TRBV5-4 to TRBJ2-5, with TRBD2 identical over 14 bases. Germline CDR1 is SGHNT and CDR2 is YYREEE (reference sequence). The V segment lost 5 bases and the J segment 10 bases; nucleotides outside the gene matches: 7. CDR3 length: 14 residues. The CDR3 loop is CASRKGGLAGGQYF. Here the CDR3 DNA reads TGTGCCAGCAGGAAAGGCGGACTAGCGGGGGGCCAGTACTTC.

J is TRBJ1-6 and V is TRBV25-1; no reliable D call. V lost 8 bases, J lost 5 bases, and 10 bases lay in between. Germline V gene lookup returns CDR1 MGHDK and CDR2 SYGVNS. The CDR3 extends over 13 amino acids. This CDR3 is CASQSGNNSPLHF. The CDR3 region has the DNA TGTGCCAGCCAGAGCGGGAATAATTCACCCCTCCACTTT.

The CDR3 protein is CASSLGGRIEAFF. The CDR3 DNA follows: TGTGCCAGCAGTCTCGGAGGGCGGATTGAAGCTTTCTTT. The V gene is TRBV28, the J gene TRBJ1-1; unclear D gene. From germline, CDR1 is MDHEN and CDR2 SYDVKM. The CDR3 totals 13 residues. Trimming cost V 5 bases and J 7 bases, with 14 bases left between them. Together with reference TRBV28 and TRBJ1-1, the CDR3 gives the full variable domain: DVKVTQSSRYLVKRTGEKVFLECVQDMDHENMFWYRQDPGLGLRLIYFSYDVKMKEKGDIPEGYSVSREKKERFSLILESASTNQTSMYLCASSLGGRIEAFFGQGTRLTVV.

The chain is built from TRBV7-2 and TRBJ1-3; a weak D match, TRBD1 (5 bases). This CDR3 is built from 13 residues. Deletions cut 1 base from V and 6 bases from J, with 7 bases between. CDR1 and CDR2 (germline): SGHTA, FQGNSA. The CDR3, as DNA: TGTGCCAGCAGCTTAGGCAGGGAAAACACCATATATTTT. Its protein product is CASSLGRENTIYF.

The gene calls are TRBV19 and TRBJ2-7; TRBD1 agrees at 7 bases. CDR3 length equals 13 residues. The V gene's germline CDR1 is LNHDA and CDR2 SQIVND (reference sequence). J lost 2 bases, V lost 9 bases, and 7 bases had no gene match. The CDR3 spells CASSQTGAYEQYF. The CDR3 DNA is TGTGCCAGCTCCCAAACAGGGGCCTACGAGCAGTACTTC.

J is TRBJ2-1 and V is TRBV2; TRBD1 aligns across 8 bases. The V segment lost 7 bases and the J segment 4 bases; nucleotides outside the gene matches: 9. The CDR3 covers 15 residues. Per germline, CDR1 SNHLY and CDR2 FYNNEI. CDR3 sequence: CASTRGQGGYNEQFF. In nucleotides, the CDR3 is TGTGCCAGCACCCGTGGACAGGGTGGGTACAATGAGCAGTTCTTC. The full variable domain, completed using reference TRBV2 and TRBJ2-1, is EPEVTQTPSHQVTQMGQEVILRCVPISNHLYFYWYRQILGQKVEFLVSFYNNEISEKSEIFDDQFSVERPDGSNFTLKIRSTKLEDSAMYFCASTRGQGGYNEQFFGPGTRLTVL.

The chain combines TRBV7-2 with TRBJ1-3, with a possible D match to TRBD1 (5 bases). The V gene's germline CDR1 is SGHTA and CDR2 FQGNSA. Deletions cut 2 bases from V and 0 bases from J, with 14 bases between. The CDR3 sequence is 17 residues long. CDR3 region: CASSLRGGDRSGNTIYF. The DNA for the CDR3 is TGTGCCAGCAGCTTAAGGGGCGGGGACCGCTCTGGAAACACCATATATTTT.

The rearrangement uses TRBV27 and TRBJ1-2; TRBD1 aligns across 12 bases. Germline lookup yields CDR1 MNHEY and CDR2 SMNVEV (reference sequence). The junction had 9 bases not matched to a gene; V was cut back by 8 bases and J by 2 bases. This CDR3 has 16 amino acids. CDR3 amino acids: CASWDRGQEWNYGYTF. CDR3 sequence (DNA): TGTGCCAGCTGGGACAGGGGGCAAGAGTGGAACTATGGCTACACCTTC.

The CDR3 protein is CASSFDPLAGGDNEQFF. The CDR3 DNA follows: TGCGCCAGCAGCTTTGACCCTTTAGCGGGGGGGGACAATGAGCAGTTCTTC. The V gene is TRBV5-1, the J gene TRBJ2-1, with 11 bases aligning to TRBD2. CDR1 and CDR2 (germline): SGHRS, YFSETQ. V trimming: 2 bases; J trimming: 5 bases; junction bases outside the gene matches: 9. The CDR3 contains 17 residues.